The sample holds a few counts of the clone carrying this T cell receptor (beta chain). Its target is not known. The data stem from a study of shared clonotypes between healthy human individuals. Findings of the study overall: Read depth was anticipated to influence clonotype sharing among donors. Generation probabilities of non-shared clonotypes were lower (relative to those shared by all four donors). Naive subsets generally exceeded memory subsets in estimated richness.

Sequenced by immunoSEQ multiplex PCR; TCRdb stores in-frame clones only, minus some. The sample records roughly 100,000 clones, 65% to 75% being singletons. V shed 0 bases and J shed 3 bases, with 16 bases lying between them. Per the germline V gene, CDR1 is SGHDT and CDR2 is YYEEEE. The CDR3 consists of 16 residues. The clonotype comes from a woman aged 30 to 39 in good health. Sequencing was performed on memory CD8+ T cells sorted from blood. Subset defined: CD45RO+ cells pooled with CCR7-negative TemRA cells. V is TRBV5-6 and J is TRBJ2-7; no firm D call. The CDR3, as DNA: TGTGCCAGCAGCTTGGGTGGAGAGTATATGTTCTACGAGCAGTACTTC. This sequence encodes CASSLGGEYMFYEQYF.